This note documents a single T cell receptor (beta chain) sequence. Produced via immunoSEQ multiplex PCR; TCRdb's table is partial and in-frame only. Of about 100,000 clones in the sample, around 92% were seen once. This entry is derived from a study of blood T cell repertoires in COVID-19. Study background: Donors in the United States, Italy and Spain gave samples during acute or convalescent COVID-19. T cells, B-cell-depleted T cells, or PBMCs supplied cDNA or gDNA.

Deletions cut 1 base from V and 5 bases from J, with 13 bases between. The germline CDR1 and CDR2 sequences are SGDLS and YYNGEE. This CDR3 is built from 14 residues. The sequence was collected from a young man with acute or convalescent COVID-19. The sample was peripheral blood. The V call is TRBV9, the J call TRBJ2-7, with D possibly matching TRBD1 (5 bases). The CDR3 region is CASSVREFRDEQYF. The CDR3 nucleotides read TGTGCCAGCAGCGTAAGGGAATTCAGGGACGAGCAGTACTTC.